The 30 T cell receptor beta chains below come from one sample, sequenced in a study of shared clonotypes between healthy human individuals. Clones were read by immunoSEQ multiplex PCR, and TCRdb kept only the in-frame ones, dropping some. In the table there are 2,500,000 or so clones, 85% to 95% of which are singletons. Sequenced sample: naive CD4+ T cells from PBMCs. Subset described: CD45RA+ positively selected. Every receptor here comes from a young man in good health. Some clones in this sample may be carry-over from other donors' samples.

The gene calls are TRBV4-2 and TRBJ2-5; possibly TRBD1 for D (5 bases). The J call may be wrong; the DNA end is better matched by TRBJ2-7. There are 17 residues in the CDR3. CDR1 is LGHNA and CDR2 is YNFKEQ in the germline V gene. In DNA, the CDR3 is TGTGCCAGCAGCCAAGTGCCCAGGGTTTCGCTCTCCTACGAGCAGTACTTC. Its protein product is CASSQVPRVSLSYEQYF.

The chain is built from TRBV28 and TRBJ1-2; 8 bases fit TRBD1. The CDR3 totals 14 residues. The germline gives CDR1 MDHEN, CDR2 SYDVKM. V was pared by 6 bases and J by 4 bases, with 7 bases of the junction left unmatched. CDR3 amino acids: CASSYKGQGYGYTF. DNA for the CDR3: TGTGCCAGCAGCTACAAAGGACAGGGCTATGGCTACACCTTC.

The V call is TRBV14, the J call TRBJ2-3; no definite D call. Trimming removed 0 bases at V and 1 base at J, with 14 bases between. The CDR3 is 17 residues long. Germline loops: CDR1 SGHDN, CDR2 FVKESK. The CDR3 coding sequence is TGTGCCAGCAGCCAAGATACCGGACCGTTTCGCACAGATACGCAGTATTTT. Translated: CASSQDTGPFRTDTQYF.

V and J are TRBV27 and TRBJ2-7; possibly TRBD1 for D (6 bases). Looked up from germline, CDR1 is MNHEY and CDR2 is SMNVEV (reference sequence). V was trimmed by 4 bases and J by 2 bases, leaving 18 bases between them. This CDR3 contains 16 residues. CDR3 sequence: CASSSPAGTPTYEQYF. As DNA, the CDR3 is TGTGCCAGCAGTTCCCCCGCCGGGACACCCACCTACGAGCAGTACTTC.

The chain carries TRBV27 and TRBJ1-5; D might be TRBD1 (5 bases). Germline V gene lookup returns CDR1 MNHEY and CDR2 SMNVEV (reference sequence). This CDR3 region has 16 residues. The ends were cut back, 5 bases at V and 0 bases at J, with 14 bases in the middle. The chain's CDR3 is CASSPEGTSSNQPQHF. Written as DNA, the CDR3 is TGTGCCAGCAGTCCCGAGGGGACGTCTAGCAATCAGCCCCAGCATTTT.

The rearrangement uses TRBV7-9 and TRBJ1-2; D call uncertain. V lost 3 bases and J lost 4, with 9 bases in between. Germline V lookup: CDR1 SEHNR, CDR2 FQNEAQ (reference sequence). The CDR3 length is 13 residues. The CDR3 DNA reads as TGTGCCAGCAGCTTTCCCCAGCTCTATGGCTACACCTTC. It encodes CASSFPQLYGYTF.

This sequence joins TRBV11-1 and TRBJ1-2, with TRBD1 as a possible D gene (5 bases). The germline V and J ends were trimmed by 2 bases and 3 bases, with 7 bases remaining between them. In germline, CDR1 is SGHAT, CDR2 FQDESV (reference sequence). The CDR3 contains 13 residues. The CDR3 loop is CASSLSGYYGYTF. In DNA form, the CDR3 reads TGTGCCAGCAGCTTATCAGGGTACTATGGCTACACCTTC.

This clone occurred once. The chain employs TRBV2 and TRBJ1-2; TRBD1 matches at 8 bases. Per the germline V gene, CDR1 is SNHLY and CDR2 is FYNNEI. With V trimmed by 3 bases and J by 1 base, 10 bases remained unmatched. CDR3 length equals 17 residues. DNA of the CDR3: TGTGCCAGCAGTGACGGGACAGGAGAAAAAAATAACTATGGCTACACCTTC. Encoded protein: CASSDGTGEKNNYGYTF. The variable domain in full, completed from reference TRBV2 and TRBJ1-2, reads EPEVTQTPSHQVTQMGQEVILRCVPISNHLYFYWYRQILGQKVEFLVSFYNNEISEKSEIFDDQFSVERPDGSNFTLKIRSTKLEDSAMYFCASSDGTGEKNNYGYTFGSGTRLTVV.

This clone was found once. The genes are TRBV27 and TRBJ2-5, with 13 bases that match TRBD2. V lost 5 bases to trimming and J lost 4 bases; unmatched junction nucleotides: 10. Germline-derived CDR1 and CDR2 are MNHEY and SMNVEV (reference sequence). The CDR3 runs to 17 residues. In nucleotides, the CDR3 is TGTGCCAGCAGTCCCGGACTAGCGGGAGCTAGGGGAGAGACCCAGTACTTC. Protein product: CASSPGLAGARGETQYF.

The V and J genes are TRBV7-9 and TRBJ1-4, with a weak D call TRBD1 (6 bases). Germline assignment: CDR1 SEHNR and CDR2 FQNEAQ (reference sequence). Deletions cut 1 base from V and 3 bases from J, with 15 bases between. The CDR3 covers 17 residues. The CDR3 nucleotides are TGTGCCAGCAGCTTAGGGCAGGGGCTACGATCTAATGAAAAACTGTTTTTT. Its translation: CASSLGQGLRSNEKLFF.

The genes are TRBV6-5 and TRBJ2-7; D gene ambiguous. Germline values: CDR1 MNHEY, CDR2 SVGAGI. CDR3 size: 12 residues. Trimming took off 6 bases at V and 6 bases at J, with 12 bases between the two ends. CDR3 DNA sequence: TGTGCCAGCAGGACCGAATGGGGCGAGCAGTACTTC. It is translated as CASRTEWGEQYF.

The chain links TRBV4-1 to TRBJ2-3; 10 nucleotides agree with TRBD2. The V gene's germline CDR1 is MGHRA and CDR2 YSYEKL. CDR3 size: 19 residues. Unmatched junction bases numbered 11, after V lost 0 bases and J lost 2 bases. The CDR3 here is CASSQDRGTSDANTDTQYF. Written as DNA, the CDR3 is TGCGCCAGCAGCCAAGACCGGGGGACTAGCGACGCGAACACAGATACGCAGTATTTT.

This chain uses TRBV28 with TRBJ1-2; 12 bases align to TRBD1. CDR3 length: 15 residues. After removal of 2 bases from V and 6 bases from J, the junction contained 4 bases not matched to a gene. Germline CDR1 is MDHEN and CDR2 is SYDVKM. The CDR3 sequence is CASSLEGTGGHGYTF. CDR3 DNA: TGTGCCAGCAGTTTAGAAGGGACAGGGGGCCATGGCTACACCTTC.

The chain has TRBV27 and TRBJ2-1; 7 bases align to TRBD2. CDR3 length: 17 amino acids. Germline V gene lookup returns CDR1 MNHEY and CDR2 SMNVEV (reference sequence). The V and J ends lost 5 bases and 9 bases, in that order; junction bases with no gene match: 19. The CDR3 region is CASSPRRGVSGWGEQFF. The DNA for the CDR3 is TGTGCCAGCAGTCCCCGACGAGGGGTTAGCGGGTGGGGTGAGCAGTTCTTC.

The chain recombines TRBV7-2 with TRBJ2-1; 9 positions agree with TRBD1. CDR1 is SGHTA, CDR2 FQGNSA, per germline. With 5 bases clipped from V and 1 base from J, the junction kept 9 bases outside the gene matches. The CDR3 spans 17 residues. The chain's CDR3 is CASSTRPGQGSYNEQFF. CDR3 coding DNA: TGTGCCAGCAGCACTAGGCCGGGACAGGGATCCTACAATGAGCAGTTCTTC. Combining the CDR3 with reference TRBV7-2 and TRBJ2-1 gives the whole variable domain GAGVSQSPSNKVTEKGKDVELRCDPISGHTALYWYRQSLGQGLEFLIYFQGNSAPDKSGLPSDRFSAERTGGSVSTLTIQRTQQEDSAVYLCASSTRPGQGSYNEQFFGPGTRLTVL.

This chain joins TRBV5-1 and TRBJ2-6; perhaps TRBD1 as D (5 bases). Germline-derived CDR1 and CDR2 are SGHRS and YFSETQ. The germline V and J ends were trimmed by 0 bases and 5 bases, with 9 bases remaining between them. The CDR3 has 15 amino acids. For the CDR3, the DNA is TGCGCCAGCAGCTTGGAAGGGGTAAGGGCCAACGTCCTGACTTTC. Translated: CASSLEGVRANVLTF.

As for this clone: Distinct nucleotide sequences in the sample also encode this CDR3. This chain joins TRBV4-3 and TRBJ1-3; 7 bases are shared with TRBD1. J was trimmed by 4 bases and V by 0 bases; bases with no gene match: 3. The CDR3 runs 15 residues. The V gene's germline CDR1 is LGHNA and CDR2 YSLEER. CDR3 in DNA: TGCGCCAGCAGCCAAGACGGGACAGAGGGAAACACCATATATTTT. Translated: CASSQDGTEGNTIYF.

The chain combines TRBV5-6 with TRBJ2-7, with 9 bases that match TRBD1. The germline V gene has CDR1 SGHDT and CDR2 YYEEEE. The CDR3 extends over 15 amino acids. Losses at the gene ends were 0 bases for V and 9 bases for J; bases not matched to a gene: 10. CDR3 sequence: CASSLGGTGSFGQYF. The CDR3 DNA reads as TGTGCCAGCAGCTTGGGTGGGACAGGGAGTTTTGGGCAGTACTTC.

The chain uses TRBV9 and TRBJ2-5; D remains ambiguous. Germline V gene sequence: CDR1 SGDLS, CDR2 YYNGEE. Trimming cost V 0 bases and J 5 bases, with 14 bases left between them. CDR3 size: 15 residues. CDR3 residues: CASSVASASGETQYF. The DNA for the CDR3 is TGTGCCAGCAGCGTAGCATCCGCTTCGGGCGAGACCCAGTACTTC.

The V and J genes are TRBV2 and TRBJ2-7; 8 nucleotides agree with TRBD2. The CDR3 totals 17 residues. Germline CDR1 is SNHLY and CDR2 is FYNNEI. V gave up 10 bases and J gave up 4 bases; unmatched junction bases: 21. Here the CDR3 reads CATMGLAGRTPSYEQYF. The CDR3 coding sequence is TGTGCCACAATGGGGCTAGCGGGCAGGACTCCCAGTTACGAGCAGTACTTC.

The CDR3 region is CASSLAGGSYEQYF. In DNA form, the CDR3 reads TGTGCCAGCAGCCTAGCTGGCGGGAGTTACGAGCAGTACTTC. This chain links TRBV14 with TRBJ2-7; TRBD2 matches at 7 bases. The CDR3 is 14 residues long. V shed 4 bases, J shed 4 bases, and the junction held 7 bases outside the gene matches. The germline V gene encodes CDR1 SGHDN and CDR2 FVKESK. The full variable domain, completed using reference TRBV14 and TRBJ2-7, is EAGVTQFPSHSVIEKGQTVTLRCDPISGHDNLYWYRRVMGKEIKFLLHFVKESKQDESGMPNNRFLAERTGGTYSTLKVQPAELEDSGVYFCASSLAGGSYEQYFGPGTRLTVT.

This clone has just one count. CDR3 coding DNA: TGTGCCAGCGGATCCGGGACAGGGGAGACCGGGGAGCTGTTTTTT. Translated: CASGSGTGETGELFF. The chain recombines TRBV6-1 with TRBJ2-2; 10 nucleotides match TRBD1. The length of the CDR3 is 15 residues. Losses at the gene ends were 8 bases for V and 5 bases for J; bases not matched to a gene: 8. Per the germline V gene, CDR1 is MNHNS and CDR2 is SASEGT.

This clone was observed once. The chain is built from TRBV30 and TRBJ2-2, with 8 bases lining up with TRBD2. The V segment lost 1 base and the J segment 5 bases; nucleotides outside the gene matches: 3. The germline gives CDR1 GTSNPN, CDR2 SVGIG (reference sequence). CDR3 length: 14 residues. The CDR3 DNA is TGTGCCTGGAGTGAGACTAGCGCGACCGGGGAGCTGTTTTTT. This translates into CAWSETSATGELFF.

The chain carries TRBV2 and TRBJ2-6; 7 bases line up with TRBD1. This CDR3 has 17 residues. V lost 4 bases to trimming and J lost 0 bases; unmatched junction nucleotides: 6. Looked up from germline, CDR1 is SNHLY and CDR2 is FYNNEI. CDR3 in amino acids: CASSGQGPTSGANVLTF. The CDR3 DNA is TGTGCCAGCAGTGGACAGGGCCCAACCTCTGGGGCCAACGTCCTGACTTTC.

The V and J genes are TRBV28 and TRBJ2-7; 12 bases align to TRBD2. This CDR3 has 17 residues. After removal of 7 bases from V and 4 bases from J, the junction contained 14 bases not matched to a gene. CDR1 MDHEN and CDR2 SYDVKM come from the germline V gene. CDR3 nucleotides: TGTGCCAGCACGGGGGGCAGCGGACTAGCGGGATGGTACGAGCAGTACTTC. Encoded protein: CASTGGSGLAGWYEQYF. The full variable domain, with the rest looked up from reference TRBV28 and TRBJ2-7, is DVKVTQSSRYLVKRTGEKVFLECVQDMDHENMFWYRQDPGLGLRLIYFSYDVKMKEKGDIPEGYSVSREKKERFSLILESASTNQTSMYLCASTGGSGLAGWYEQYFGPGTRLTVT.

The rearrangement joins TRBV10-3 to TRBJ1-2; no clear D gene. Germline V gene sequence: CDR1 ENHRY, CDR2 SYGVKD. The CDR3 has 15 residues. The ends were cut back, 2 bases at V and 7 bases at J, with 17 bases in the middle. CDR3 DNA sequence: TGTGCCATCAGTGAGCAGGAGGCGCACCTCGGTGGCTACACCTTC. This translates into CAISEQEAHLGGYTF.

The chain employs TRBV7-3 and TRBJ1-1, with a possible D match to TRBD1 (5 bases). This CDR3 is built from 14 residues. Germline V CDR1 and CDR2: SGHTA, FQGTGA. Trimming cost V 5 bases and J 1 base, with 11 bases left between them. CDR3 sequence (DNA): TGTGCCAGCAGCGCGGGGCGGGGGAACACTGAAGCTTTCTTT. Translated: CASSAGRGNTEAFF.

This clone was detected only once. The chain links TRBV18 to TRBJ2-2; no definite D call. The CDR3 spans 15 residues. Germline V lookup: CDR1 KGHSH, CDR2 LQKENI. Trimming shortened V by 1 base and J by 2 bases, and 8 bases separated the two germline ends. The CDR3 nucleotides read TGTGCCAGCTCACCACTCTCGGTTAACACCGGGGAGCTGTTTTTT. It translates to CASSPLSVNTGELFF.

The CDR3 reads CASSPLGRTYEQYF. As DNA, the CDR3 is TGTGCCAGCAGCCCCCTCGGGCGCACCTACGAGCAGTACTTC. The rearrangement uses TRBV28 and TRBJ2-7; D gene ambiguous. The CDR3 totals 14 residues. Trimming took off 6 bases at V and 2 bases at J, with 14 bases between the two ends. Germline loops: CDR1 MDHEN, CDR2 SYDVKM.

As DNA, the CDR3 is TGTGCCAGCAGCCGGTGGGGTAGCGGGAGTAGCCCGAGGACCGGGGAGCTGTTTTTT. It specifies CASSRWGSGSSPRTGELFF. The chain carries TRBV11-2 and TRBJ2-2; TRBD2 aligns across 9 bases. The V and J ends lost 5 bases and 5 bases, in that order; junction bases with no gene match: 18. The CDR3 runs to 19 residues. Germline V gene lookup returns CDR1 SGHAT and CDR2 FQNNGV.